Following are 29 T cell receptor beta chains from one sample sequenced in a study of blood T cells in healthy people across ages. The authors ran a second PCR of roughly 7 to 11 cycles using a sample-barcoded 5' primer and a J-beta primer mix. TCRdb re-called the 5' RACE reads through MiXCR, storing one row per CDR3 protein. The sample includes more than 900,000 distinct CDR3 sequences, around 29% of them seen just once. The sample also formed part of further work on T cells of mothers and their children.

Sequencing was done on a sample of blood. These receptors were taken from a woman between 40 and 55 years old in good health.

The V call is TRBV21-1, the J call TRBJ2-7. TRBV21-1 constitutes a pseudogene. The CDR3 loop spans 14 amino acids. Here the CDR3 DNA reads TGTGCCAGCAGCAAAGTGAGGCTTGACTACGAGCAGTACTTC. It encodes CASSKVRLDYEQYF.

The chain carries TRBV7-2 and TRBJ2-7; 10 bases align to TRBD2. Germline-derived CDR1 and CDR2 are SGHTA and FQGNSA. The CDR3 extends over 16 amino acids. The V segment lost 0 bases and the J segment 2 bases; nucleotides outside the gene matches: 4. The CDR3 here is CASSLAWSGGAYEQYF. The CDR3 DNA reads as TGTGCCAGCAGCTTAGCGTGGAGCGGGGGGGCCTACGAGCAGTACTTC. The variable domain in full, with the rest retrieved from reference TRBV7-2 and TRBJ2-7, is GAGVSQSPSNKVTEKGKDVELRCDPISGHTALYWYRQSLGQGLEFLIYFQGNSAPDKSGLPSDRFSAERTGGSVSTLTIQRTQQEDSAVYLCASSLAWSGGAYEQYFGPGTRLTVT.

This clonotype was seen ten or more times. V is TRBV3-1 and J is TRBJ2-1, with D hard to call. The CDR3 totals 13 residues. Trimming shortened V by 5 bases and J by 4 bases, and 9 bases separated the two germline ends. CDR1 and CDR2 (germline): LGHDT, YNNKEL (reference sequence). In nucleotides, the CDR3 is TGTGCCAGCAGCTCACACGGGTACAATGAGCAGTTCTTC. Translated: CASSSHGYNEQFF.

The chain couples TRBV9 to TRBJ2-1; 8 nucleotides agree with TRBD2. V dropped 4 bases and J dropped 0; count of bases not matched to a gene: 6. The CDR3 length is 16 residues. Per the germline V gene, CDR1 is SGDLS and CDR2 is YYNGEE. The CDR3 here is CASSPGGANSYNEQFF. CDR3 sequence (DNA): TGTGCCAGCAGCCCGGGGGGGGCGAACTCCTACAATGAGCAGTTCTTC.

A note on this clonotype: A junction end diverges from the germline sequence, so it may reflect a read error. The CDR3 DNA reads as TGTGCCAGCAGCTTACGGCAGGGGAACGCTGAAGCTTTCTTT. This encodes CASSLRQGNAEAFF. The gene calls are TRBV7-2 and TRBJ1-1; tentative D call: TRBD1 (6 bases). The CDR3 consists of 14 residues. Germline CDR1 SGHTA, CDR2 FQGNSA.

V and J are TRBV18 and TRBJ2-1; D is possibly TRBD1 (6 bases). CDR1 is KGHSH and CDR2 is LQKENI in the germline V gene. This CDR3 has 16 residues. Trimming pared 6 bases from V and 2 bases from J, leaving 17 bases between. The CDR3 DNA sequence: TGTGCCAGCTCCGAAGTCAGACAGGTGACCTACAATGAGCAGTTCTTC. It encodes CASSEVRQVTYNEQFF. Combining the CDR3 with reference TRBV18 and TRBJ2-1 gives the whole variable domain NAGVMQNPRHLVRRRGQEARLRCSPMKGHSHVYWYRQLPEEGLKFMVYLQKENIIDESGMPKERFSAEFPKEGPSILRIQQVVRGDSAAYFCASSEVRQVTYNEQFFGPGTRLTVL.

The J gene is TRBJ2-6, the V gene TRBV20-1; no firm D call. Germline assignment: CDR1 DFQATT and CDR2 SNEGSKA (reference sequence). The CDR3 covers 14 residues. V dropped 4 bases and J dropped 2 bases, with 9 bases sitting between them. CDR3 protein: CSATGWTGANVLTF. Here the CDR3 DNA reads TGCAGTGCTACCGGTTGGACTGGGGCCAACGTCCTGACTTTC.

The CDR3, as DNA: TGTGCCAGCAGTGAATTTGGAGGGGGTTTGTCGTCACCCCTCCACTTT. Translating gives CASSEFGGGLSSPLHF. This chain joins TRBV2 and TRBJ1-6; D is perhaps TRBD1 (6 bases). CDR3 length equals 16 residues. Trimming took 2 bases from V and 10 from J, leaving 18 bases between them. The germline CDR1 and CDR2 sequences are SNHLY and FYNNEI.

This clonotype was seen repeatedly, ten times or more. The chain joins TRBV11-2 to TRBJ2-7; 10 bases line up with TRBD2. This CDR3 has 16 amino acids. Germline trimming cut 1 base from V and 3 bases from J; bases unmatched to any gene: 6. CDR1 SGHAT and CDR2 FQNNGV come from the germline V gene. CDR3 sequence reads: CASSLVAASGGYEQYF. The CDR3 DNA follows: TGTGCCAGCAGCTTAGTAGCGGCTAGCGGGGGCTACGAGCAGTACTTC.

This clonotype came up many times. The genes are TRBV7-8 and TRBJ2-7; D not certain. Deletions cut 1 base from V and 3 bases from J, with 16 bases between. The CDR3 contains 16 residues. Per germline, CDR1 SGHVS and CDR2 FQNEAQ. The CDR3: CASSLEVSPVGYEQYF. CDR3 in DNA: TGTGCCAGCAGCTTAGAAGTGAGCCCCGTCGGCTACGAGCAGTACTTC.

This clonotype was picked up a small number of times. This rearrangement joins TRBV29-1 to TRBJ1-2, with D perhaps matching TRBD1 (6 bases). The CDR3 is made up of 15 amino acids. CDR1 and CDR2 from the germline V gene are SQVTM and ANQGSEA. V was trimmed by 4 bases and J by 6 bases, leaving 21 bases between them. The CDR3 nucleotides read TGCAGCGTTGTAGCAGGGGTGCAACCGCGGGATGGCTACACCTTC. This translates into CSVVAGVQPRDGYTF.

This chain connects TRBV7-2 to TRBJ1-6, with D possibly TRBD1 on 5 matching bases. Trimming left V 1 base short and J 9 bases short, with 13 bases between. The CDR3 is 15 residues long. Germline assignment: CDR1 SGHTA and CDR2 FQGNSA. The CDR3 bases are TGTGCCAGCAGCTTAGTGTATGGGGGTAGTTCACCCCTCCACTTT. Its protein product is CASSLVYGGSSPLHF. The full variable domain, completed using reference TRBV7-2 and TRBJ1-6, is GAGVSQSPSNKVTEKGKDVELRCDPISGHTALYWYRQSLGQGLEFLIYFQGNSAPDKSGLPSDRFSAERTGGSVSTLTIQRTQQEDSAVYLCASSLVYGGSSPLHFGNGTRLTVT.

The table lists this clonotype with a few counts. This chain uses TRBV28 with TRBJ2-7, with D tentatively TRBD2 (5 bases). This CDR3 spans 11 amino acids. CDR1 MDHEN and CDR2 SYDVKM come from the germline V gene. Trimming left V 4 bases short and J 7 bases short, with 8 bases between. Here the CDR3 DNA reads TGTGCCAGCAGTTGGAGGCGGGAGCAGTACTTC. Translating gives CASSWRREQYF.

With respect to this clonotype: This clone may be a read error of a much larger clone one base away. The rearrangement uses TRBV2 and TRBJ2-7, with D maybe TRBD1 (5 bases). The germline V gene encodes CDR1 SNHLY and CDR2 FYNNEI. The CDR3 runs 12 residues. The CDR3 spells CAGAILSYERYF. The CDR3 DNA sequence: TGTGCCGGGGCCATCCTCTCCTACGAGCGGTACTTC.

The rearrangement links TRBV25-1 to TRBJ2-1; D might be TRBD1 (6 bases). With 2 bases removed from V and 6 bases from J, the gap between germline ends came to 14 bases. CDR1 MGHDK and CDR2 SYGVNS come from the germline V gene. This CDR3 is 15 amino acids long. The DNA for the CDR3 is TGTGCCAGCAGTGAAGGACAGCCCACTCGCAATGAGCAGTTCTTC. Translating it yields CASSEGQPTRNEQFF.

This clonotype appeared a few times. The chain uses TRBV11-2 and TRBJ1-3; no firm D call. The V end lost 5 bases, the J end lost 3 bases, and 11 bases lay between the germline ends. Germline CDR1 and CDR2: SGHAT and FQNNGV. This CDR3 spans 14 amino acids. The CDR3 coding sequence is TGTGCCAGCAGCCCCGGTTCAATTGGAAACACCATATATTTT. Translation: CASSPGSIGNTIYF.

This clonotype was observed many times. The chain recombines TRBV6-5 with TRBJ1-4; 7 bases are shared with TRBD1. Trimming took 7 bases from V and 4 from J; bases not matched to a gene: 9. The germline V gene has CDR1 MNHEY and CDR2 SVGAGI. The CDR3 totals 15 residues. The CDR3 sequence is CASKRDRSFNEKLFF. In DNA form, the CDR3 reads TGTGCCAGCAAACGGGACAGATCATTTAATGAAAAACTGTTTTTT.

This clonotype was recorded many times. The chain recombines TRBV27 with TRBJ2-7, with TRBD1 as a possible D gene (5 bases). Germline assignment: CDR1 MNHEY and CDR2 SMNVEV (reference sequence). The V and J ends lost 2 bases and 2 bases respectively, with 7 bases between them. The CDR3 runs to 13 residues. The CDR3 region has the DNA TGTGCCAGCAGTTTAGGACACACCTACGAGCAGTACTTC. It yields the protein CASSLGHTYEQYF.

This clonotype was counted a few times. The CDR3 nucleotides read TGTGCCAGCAGCCTCAGGAACGGGGGCCACACCTTC. Residues: CASSLRNGGHTF. The chain uses TRBV14 and TRBJ1-2; D is perhaps TRBD1 (6 bases). V was trimmed by 4 bases and J by 12 bases, leaving 15 bases between them. CDR1 and CDR2 from the germline V gene are SGHDN and FVKESK. The CDR3 runs 12 residues.

This clonotype was seen more than once but under ten times. V is TRBV6-6 and J is TRBJ1-4; D may be TRBD1 (6 bases). The V gene's germline CDR1 is MNHNY and CDR2 SVGAGI (reference sequence). Trimming took off 7 bases at V and 7 bases at J, with 13 bases between the two ends. This CDR3 has 13 residues. CDR3 nucleotide sequence: TGTGCCAGCATACAGGGAGGTGGTGAAAAACTGTTTTTT. It specifies CASIQGGGEKLFF.

This clonotype was counted between two and nine times. This chain connects TRBV7-2 to TRBJ2-5; 12 positions agree with TRBD2. With 6 bases clipped from V and 7 bases from J, the junction kept 9 bases outside the gene matches. CDR1 and CDR2 (germline): SGHTA, FQGNSA. CDR3 length: 15 amino acids. CDR3 protein: CASSLTSGSASTQYF. In DNA form, the CDR3 reads TGTGCCAGCAGTTTGACTAGCGGGAGCGCGTCGACCCAGTACTTC.

The chain has TRBV6-4 and TRBJ2-3; a possible D gene is TRBD1 (6 bases). V was shortened by 6 bases and J by 2 bases, with 9 bases between the two germline ends. The germline CDR1 and CDR2 sequences are MRHNA and SNTAGT. The CDR3 has 13 residues. The CDR3 spells CASRGHNTDTQYF. DNA for the CDR3: TGTGCCAGCAGGGGACATAACACAGATACGCAGTATTTT.

With respect to this clonotype: One base away lies a much larger clone, so this may be a sequencing read error. This chain joins TRBV25-1 and TRBJ2-5; D is ambiguous. The length of the CDR3 is 14 residues. Germline V lookup: CDR1 MGHDK, CDR2 SYGVNS. The CDR3 DNA sequence: TGTGCCAGCAGTGAACACATTACACAAGAGACCCAGCACTTC. Protein product: CASSEHITQETQHF.

CDR3 loop: CASSSPRGDQPQHF. Here the CDR3 DNA reads TGTGCCAGCAGCTCCCCCAGGGGGGATCAGCCCCAGCATTTT. The genes are TRBV5-6 and TRBJ1-5, with 7 bases fitting TRBD1. The CDR3 loop spans 14 amino acids. Looked up from germline, CDR1 is SGHDT and CDR2 is YYEEEE. Trimming cost V 3 bases and J 5 bases; bases outside gene matches: 5.

This clonotype was detected a few times. The V call is TRBV5-1, the J call TRBJ1-4; 8 nucleotides line up with TRBD1. CDR1 and CDR2 from the germline V gene are SGHRS and YFSETQ. The junction had 8 bases not matched to a gene; V was cut back by 4 bases and J by 3 bases. The CDR3 spans 16 residues. CDR3 sequence (DNA): TGCGCCAGCAGCCCCGGACAGGGACCGTCTAATGAAAAACTGTTTTTT. Amino acids: CASSPGQGPSNEKLFF.

The chain uses TRBV7-2 and TRBJ1-1, with no clear D. Germline V gives CDR1 SGHTA, CDR2 FQGNSA. Deletions cut 10 bases from V and 4 bases from J, with 19 bases between. CDR3 size: 14 residues. This CDR3 is CATSPAPGSTEAFF. The CDR3 region has the DNA TGTGCCACCTCCCCCGCCCCGGGGAGCACTGAAGCTTTCTTT.

V gene TRBV20-1 combines with J gene TRBJ2-4; 10 nucleotides align to TRBD1. Trimming cost V 0 bases and J 13 bases; bases outside gene matches: 12. The germline V gene has CDR1 DFQATT and CDR2 SNEGSKA (reference sequence). The CDR3 is 15 amino acids. CDR3 coding DNA: TGCAGTGCTAGAGATCCCAGACAGGGGGCCTATGAGCAGTACTTC. Its protein product is CSARDPRQGAYEQYF.

This chain joins TRBV28 and TRBJ2-7; no firm D call. CDR3 length equals 11 residues. V was trimmed by 6 bases and J by 7 bases, leaving 10 bases between them. Germline CDR1 reads MDHEN; CDR2 reads SYDVKM. CDR3 in amino acids: CASRAVGEQYF. The CDR3 region has the DNA TGTGCCAGCAGGGCGGTGGGAGAGCAGTACTTC.

A word on this clonotype: The germline gene is not matched at one end of the junction; a read error may be the cause. The rearrangement uses TRBV25-1 and TRBJ1-2, with D perhaps TRBD1 (5 bases). CDR3 size: 14 residues. Germline loops: CDR1 MGHDK, CDR2 SYGVNS. The CDR3 nucleotides read TGTGCCAGCAGTGAATCTCAGGGAAACTATGACTACACCTTC. Residues: CASSESQGNYDYTF.